This T cell receptor (beta chain) was sequenced during a study of lymphopenia after photon versus proton radiotherapy. The CDR3 covers 15 residues. The V and J ends lost 0 bases and 1 base respectively, with 9 bases between them. From germline, CDR1 is SGHAT and CDR2 FQNNGV. This clone was seen only once. Produced via immunoSEQ multiplex PCR; TCRdb's table is partial and in-frame only. The table has approximately 170,000 clones, less than 90% seen once; the top ten hold less than 6%. The receptor's source is a man over 45 with gastric cancer. The chain is built from TRBV11-2 and TRBJ1-1; maybe TRBD1 (5 bases). The sequences come from peripheral blood, collected from a patient treated with photon-based radiotherapy. CDR3 in amino acids: CASSLDRDRNTEAFF. CDR3 coding DNA: TGTGCCAGCAGCTTAGATCGCGACAGGAACACTGAAGCTTTCTTT.